Below are 8 T cell receptor beta chains sequenced from a single sample in a study of beta chain features in type 1 diabetes. General observations from the study: In all four CD4+ subsets, TCRB CDR3 length was significantly, moderately reduced in type 1 diabetes.

Expressed TCRB transcripts were sequenced after all isolated RNA was converted to cDNA. The assay was immunoSEQ multiplex PCR, and TCRdb's table has in-frame clones only and misses some. The table lists 150,000 to 200,000 clones, 7.8% of them singletons, with roughly 0.97% in the top ten. These receptors' antigens are unknown. The sample comprised central memory CD4+ T cells from blood. The origin of the receptors is a woman aged 40-49 years with type 1 diabetes.

This clone has ten or more counts. The chain recombines TRBV7-2 with TRBJ1-5; tentatively, D is TRBD1 (6 bases). The CDR3 covers 13 residues. Germline V gene data show CDR1 as SGHTA and CDR2 as FQGNSA. V shed 4 bases and J shed 9 bases, with 13 bases lying between them. CDR3 sequence reads: CASSSSTGTPQHF. In DNA form, the CDR3 reads TGTGCCAGCAGCTCATCAACAGGGACGCCCCAGCATTTT.

This clone has just a few counts. The genes are TRBV7-2 and TRBJ1-2; 9 bases align to TRBD1. The germline CDR1 and CDR2 sequences are SGHTA and FQGNSA. The trim removed 5 bases at V and 4 bases at J, leaving 8 bases unmatched. CDR3 length equals 15 residues. The CDR3 is CASSPGDRAVYGYTF. CDR3 nucleotides: TGTGCCAGCAGCCCGGGGGACAGGGCGGTCTATGGCTACACCTTC.

This clone was seen more than once but under ten times. The chain carries TRBV29-1 and TRBJ2-7; D perhaps matches TRBD1 (5 bases). Germline CDR1 SQVTM, CDR2 ANQGSEA. This CDR3 spans 14 amino acids. V was shortened by 6 bases and J by 0 bases, with 15 bases between the two germline ends. This CDR3 is CSVRQPLSSYEQYF. The CDR3 coding sequence is TGCAGCGTCAGACAGCCACTGAGCTCCTACGAGCAGTACTTC.

This clone was picked up a small number of times. V gene TRBV5-4 combines with J gene TRBJ2-5; 8 nucleotides line up with TRBD2. Per the germline V gene, CDR1 is SGHNT and CDR2 is YYREEE (reference sequence). The CDR3 length is 17 residues. V gave up 4 bases and J gave up 2 bases; unmatched junction bases: 13. In nucleotides, the CDR3 is TGTGCCAGCAGCCGGGGGGGGTTAGCGGGGTCACAAGAGACCCAGTACTTC. This codes for CASSRGGLAGSQETQYF.

This clone was counted a few times. DNA for the CDR3: TGTGCCAGCAGCTTCCCACTAGCCGGATACAATGAGCAGTTCTTC. Its translation: CASSFPLAGYNEQFF. The chain couples TRBV7-2 to TRBJ2-1; D may be TRBD2 (6 bases). CDR3 length: 15 residues. Trimming removed 3 bases at V and 4 bases at J, with 13 bases between. Germline-derived CDR1 and CDR2 are SGHTA and FQGNSA.

This clone has only a few counts. The rearrangement uses TRBV5-1 and TRBJ1-1; a weak D match, TRBD1 (6 bases). CDR1 and CDR2 (germline): SGHRS, YFSETQ. The V gene lost 6 bases and the J gene lost 3 bases, with 6 bases spanning the gap. This CDR3 comprises 11 residues. CDR3 sequence reads: CASKGDTEAFF. Written as DNA, the CDR3 is TGCGCCAGCAAGGGGGACACTGAAGCTTTCTTT.

This clone was observed a handful of times. This chain links TRBV2 with TRBJ2-1, with 10 bases fitting TRBD2. Germline CDR1 reads SNHLY; CDR2 reads FYNNEI. The V segment lost 4 bases and the J segment 7 bases; nucleotides outside the gene matches: 4. There are 14 residues in the CDR3. The CDR3 loop is CASSAQREGNEQFF. CDR3 bases: TGTGCCAGCAGTGCCCAGCGGGAGGGAAATGAGCAGTTCTTC. The whole variable domain, remainder taken from reference TRBV2 and TRBJ2-1, is EPEVTQTPSHQVTQMGQEVILRCVPISNHLYFYWYRQILGQKVEFLVSFYNNEISEKSEIFDDQFSVERPDGSNFTLKIRSTKLEDSAMYFCASSAQREGNEQFFGPGTRLTVL.

This clone has more than one count but fewer than ten. The rearrangement joins TRBV12-5 to TRBJ2-5; D is unclear. CDR3 length: 12 residues. Trimming took off 8 bases at V and 4 bases at J, with 11 bases between the two ends. The germline CDR1 and CDR2 sequences are LGHNT and FRNRAP. As DNA, the CDR3 is TGTGCTAGTTCCCTTTCCGGAGAGACCCAGTACTTC. Translating it yields CASSLSGETQYF.